This T cell receptor beta chain was documented in a study of blood T cell repertoires in COVID-19. Looking at the study overall: PBMCs, B-cell-depleted T cells, or T cells provided the cDNA or gDNA that made up the material.

J was trimmed by 2 bases and V by 2 bases; bases with no gene match: 3. The length of the CDR3 is 14 residues. CDR1 and CDR2 (germline): SGHTS, YDEGEE. As originally analysed: Nucleated cell number was recorded as an estimate derived from reference gene primer amplification. This table comes from immunoSEQ multiplex PCR, and its TCRdb copy is limited to in-frame clones, with some not included. The DNA gave D and trimming, while V, J and clone size come from that table. The table has 100,000 to 120,000 clones, approximately 80% seen once. The TCR sequence derives from a woman aged 70-85 years with acute or convalescent COVID-19. Sequencing was carried out using peripheral blood. V gene TRBV5-8 combines with J gene TRBJ2-7; 8 bases are a match to TRBD1. CDR3 bases: TGTGCCAGCAGCTTTGGACAGGGCACCTACGAGCAGTACTTC. Protein sequence: CASSFGQGTYEQYF.